In this sample, the clone carrying this T cell receptor (beta chain) turned up a few times. The source of the sample is a study of blood T cell repertoires in COVID-19. This table comes from immunoSEQ multiplex PCR, and its TCRdb copy is limited to in-frame clones, with some not included. Of about 480,000 clones detected, around 87% appear once; the ten largest clones hold approximately 2%. Grouping used clinical history reported by participants in a survey and questionnaire. Sequencing input: PBMCs or T cells enriched from blood (not recorded which). This sequence was found in a middle-aged woman who had recovered from COVID-19.

In DNA, the CDR3 is TGTGCCAGCAGCCCGCCGGTCCGGGACAGGGGGCTGACTAATGAAAAACTGTTTTTT. It yields the protein CASSPPVRDRGLTNEKLFF. The chain uses TRBV7-8 and TRBJ1-4; 12 positions agree with TRBD1. With V trimmed by 5 bases and J by 2 bases, 12 bases remained unmatched. Germline-derived CDR1 and CDR2 are SGHVS and FQNEAQ. The CDR3 is 19 residues long. Supplemented by reference TRBV7-8 and TRBJ1-4, the full variable domain reads GAGVSQSPRYKVAKRGQDVALRCDPISGHVSLFWYQQALGQGPEFLTYFQNEAQLDKSGLPSDRFFAERPEGSVSTLKIQRTQQEDSAVYLCASSPPVRDRGLTNEKLFFGSGTQLSVL.